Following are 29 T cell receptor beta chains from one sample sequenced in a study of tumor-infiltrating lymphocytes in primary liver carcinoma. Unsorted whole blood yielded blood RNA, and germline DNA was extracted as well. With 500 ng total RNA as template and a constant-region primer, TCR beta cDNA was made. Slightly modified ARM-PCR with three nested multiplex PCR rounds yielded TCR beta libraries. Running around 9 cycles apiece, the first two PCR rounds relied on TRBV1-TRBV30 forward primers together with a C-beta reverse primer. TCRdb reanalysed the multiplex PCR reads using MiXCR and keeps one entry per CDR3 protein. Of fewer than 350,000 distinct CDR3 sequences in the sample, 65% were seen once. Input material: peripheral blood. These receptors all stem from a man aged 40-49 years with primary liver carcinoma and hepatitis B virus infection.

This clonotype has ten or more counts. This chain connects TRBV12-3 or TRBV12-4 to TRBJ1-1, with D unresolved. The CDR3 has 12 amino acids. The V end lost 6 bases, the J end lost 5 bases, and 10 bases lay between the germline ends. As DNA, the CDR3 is TGTGCCAGCAGCATCCTTGGGACTGAAGCTTTCTTT. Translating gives CASSILGTEAFF.

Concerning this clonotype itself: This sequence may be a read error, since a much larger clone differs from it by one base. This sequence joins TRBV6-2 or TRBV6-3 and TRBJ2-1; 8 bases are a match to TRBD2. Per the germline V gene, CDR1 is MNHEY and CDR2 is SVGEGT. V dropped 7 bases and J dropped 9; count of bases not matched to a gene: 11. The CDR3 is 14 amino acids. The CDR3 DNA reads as TGTGCCAGCAATCAAGCGGGAGCCTCACGTGAGCAGTTCTTC. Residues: CASNQAGASREQFF.

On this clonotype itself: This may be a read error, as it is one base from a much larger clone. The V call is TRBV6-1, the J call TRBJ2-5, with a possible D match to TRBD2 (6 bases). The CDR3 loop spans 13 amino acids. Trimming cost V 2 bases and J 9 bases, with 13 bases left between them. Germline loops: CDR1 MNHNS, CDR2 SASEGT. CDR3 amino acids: CASSESVKRAQYF. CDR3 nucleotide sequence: TGTGCCAGCAGTGAAAGTGTGAAGCGGGCCCAGTACTTC.

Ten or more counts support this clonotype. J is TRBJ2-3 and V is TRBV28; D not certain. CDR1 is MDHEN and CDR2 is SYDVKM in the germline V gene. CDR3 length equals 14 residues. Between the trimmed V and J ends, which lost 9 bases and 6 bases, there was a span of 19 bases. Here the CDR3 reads CASTQSGRWDTQYF. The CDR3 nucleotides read TGTGCCAGTACGCAATCAGGAAGGTGGGATACGCAGTATTTT. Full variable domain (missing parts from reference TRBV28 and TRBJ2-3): DVKVTQSSRYLVKRTGEKVFLECVQDMDHENMFWYRQDPGLGLRLIYFSYDVKMKEKGDIPEGYSVSREKKERFSLILESASTNQTSMYLCASTQSGRWDTQYFGPGTRLTVL.

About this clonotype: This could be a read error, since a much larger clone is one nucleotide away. The CDR3 DNA follows: TGTGCCAGCAGTTCAACGGCTGACATTCAGTACTTC. Translating gives CASSSTADIQYF. The J gene is TRBJ2-4, the V gene TRBV6-6; no firm D call. Germline lookup yields CDR1 MNHNY and CDR2 SVGAGI (reference sequence). V dropped 4 bases and J dropped 8 bases, with 9 bases sitting between them. This CDR3 contains 12 residues.

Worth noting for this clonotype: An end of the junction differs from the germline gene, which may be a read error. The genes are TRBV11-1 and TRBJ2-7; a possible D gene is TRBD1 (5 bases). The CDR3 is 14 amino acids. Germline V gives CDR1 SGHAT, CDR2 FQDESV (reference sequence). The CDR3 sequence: CGSSLQGHSYKQYF. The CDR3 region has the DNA TGTGGCAGCAGCCTCCAAGGACACTCCTACAAACAGTACTTC.

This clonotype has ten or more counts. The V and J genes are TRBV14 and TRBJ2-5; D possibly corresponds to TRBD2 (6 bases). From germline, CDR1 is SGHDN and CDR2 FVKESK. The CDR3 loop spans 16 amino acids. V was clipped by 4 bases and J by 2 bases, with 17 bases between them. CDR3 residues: CASSLGIGGRQETQYF. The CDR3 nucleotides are TGTGCCAGCAGCCTAGGGATCGGAGGGAGGCAAGAGACCCAGTACTTC.

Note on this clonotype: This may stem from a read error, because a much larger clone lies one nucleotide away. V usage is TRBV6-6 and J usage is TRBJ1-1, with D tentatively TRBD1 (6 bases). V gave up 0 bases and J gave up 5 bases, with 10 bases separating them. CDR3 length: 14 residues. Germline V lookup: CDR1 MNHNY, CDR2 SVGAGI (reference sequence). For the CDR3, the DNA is TGTGCCAGCAGTTACTCCAAGGGGGATACTGAAGCTTTCTTT. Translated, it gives CASSYSKGDTEAFF.

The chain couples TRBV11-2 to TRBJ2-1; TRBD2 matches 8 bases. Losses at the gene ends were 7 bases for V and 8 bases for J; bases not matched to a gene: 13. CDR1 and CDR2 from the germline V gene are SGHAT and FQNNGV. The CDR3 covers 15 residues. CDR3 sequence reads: CASNSLAAVRDEQFF. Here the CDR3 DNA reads TGTGCCAGCAACTCACTAGCGGCAGTTCGCGATGAGCAGTTCTTC.

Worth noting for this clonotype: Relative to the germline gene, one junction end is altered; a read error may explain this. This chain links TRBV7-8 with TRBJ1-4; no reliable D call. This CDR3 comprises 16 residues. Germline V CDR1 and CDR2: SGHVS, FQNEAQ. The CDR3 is CAGSLDFRASNEKLFF. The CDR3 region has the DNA TGTGCCGGCAGCTTGGACTTCCGAGCGTCTAATGAAAAACTGTTTTTT.

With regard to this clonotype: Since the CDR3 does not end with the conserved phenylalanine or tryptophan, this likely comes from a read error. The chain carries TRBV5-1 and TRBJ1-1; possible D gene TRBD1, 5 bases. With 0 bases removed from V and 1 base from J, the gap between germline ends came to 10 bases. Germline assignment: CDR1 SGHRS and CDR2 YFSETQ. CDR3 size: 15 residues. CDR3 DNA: TGCGCCAGCAGCTTGGAGCTGGGACCGAACACTGAAGCTTTCTGT. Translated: CASSLELGPNTEAFC.

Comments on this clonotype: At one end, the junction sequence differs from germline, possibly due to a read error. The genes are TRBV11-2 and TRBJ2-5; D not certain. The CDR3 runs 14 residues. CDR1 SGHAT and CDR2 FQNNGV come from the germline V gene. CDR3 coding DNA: TGTACCAGCAGCTTAGGCCTAGTACAGGAGACCCAGTACTTC. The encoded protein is CTSSLGLVQETQYF.

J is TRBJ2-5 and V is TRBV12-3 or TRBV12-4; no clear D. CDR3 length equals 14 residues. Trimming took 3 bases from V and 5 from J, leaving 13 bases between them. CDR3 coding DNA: TGTGCCAGCAGTTTCCCGCCCGTGCTGGAGACCCAGTACTTC. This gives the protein CASSFPPVLETQYF.

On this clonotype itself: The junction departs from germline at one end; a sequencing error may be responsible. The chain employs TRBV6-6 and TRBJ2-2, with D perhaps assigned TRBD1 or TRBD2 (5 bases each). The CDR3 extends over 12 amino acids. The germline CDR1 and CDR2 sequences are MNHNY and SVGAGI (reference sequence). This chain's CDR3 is CASSYSAREPFF. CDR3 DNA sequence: TGTGCCAGCAGTTACTCTGCCAGGGAGCCGTTTTTT.

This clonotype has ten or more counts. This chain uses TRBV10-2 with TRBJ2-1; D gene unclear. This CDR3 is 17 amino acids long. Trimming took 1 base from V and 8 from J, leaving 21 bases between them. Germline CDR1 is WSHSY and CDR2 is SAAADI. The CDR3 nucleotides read TGCGCCAGCAGTGAGTTTGTAGCCGTCGGTTTGTCGGATGAGCAGTTCTTC. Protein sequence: CASSEFVAVGLSDEQFF.

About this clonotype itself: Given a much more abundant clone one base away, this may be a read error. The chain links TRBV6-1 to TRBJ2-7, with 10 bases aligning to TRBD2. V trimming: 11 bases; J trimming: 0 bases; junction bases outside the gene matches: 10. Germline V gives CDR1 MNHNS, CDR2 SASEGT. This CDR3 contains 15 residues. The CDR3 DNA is TGTGCCTGCTCTTCCCTAGCGGGAGCCTCCTACGAGCAGTACTTC. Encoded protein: CACSSLAGASYEQYF.

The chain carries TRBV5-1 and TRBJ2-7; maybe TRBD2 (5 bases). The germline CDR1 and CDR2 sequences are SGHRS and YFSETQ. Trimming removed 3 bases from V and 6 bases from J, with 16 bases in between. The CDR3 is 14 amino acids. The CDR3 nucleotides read TGCGCCAGCAGCTGGGCCGGGATTACTGGCGAGCAGTACTTC. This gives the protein CASSWAGITGEQYF.

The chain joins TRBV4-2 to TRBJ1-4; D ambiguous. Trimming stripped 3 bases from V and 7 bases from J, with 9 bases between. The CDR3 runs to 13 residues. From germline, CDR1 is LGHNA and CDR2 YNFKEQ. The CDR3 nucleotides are TGTGCCAGCAGCCAGCCCCACCGTGAAAAACTGTTTTTT. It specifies CASSQPHREKLFF.

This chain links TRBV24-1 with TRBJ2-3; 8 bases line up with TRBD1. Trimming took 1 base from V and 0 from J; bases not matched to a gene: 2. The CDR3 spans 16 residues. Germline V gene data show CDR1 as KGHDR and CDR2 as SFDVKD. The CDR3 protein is CATSDLTGGSTDTQYF. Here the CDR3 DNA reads TGTGCCACCAGTGATTTAACAGGGGGAAGCACAGATACGCAGTATTTT.

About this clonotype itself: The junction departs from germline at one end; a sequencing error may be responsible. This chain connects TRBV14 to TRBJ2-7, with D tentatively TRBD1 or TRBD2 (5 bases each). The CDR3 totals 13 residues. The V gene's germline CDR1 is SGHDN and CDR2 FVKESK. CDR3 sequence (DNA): TGTACCAGCAGCCACGGGACCCACTACAAGCAGTACTTC. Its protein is CTSSHGTHYKQYF.

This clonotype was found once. CDR3 sequence reads: CASSSKTSGRPSV. The CDR3 DNA is TGTGCCAGCAGCTCGAAGACTAGCGGCAGGCCCTCAGTC. The chain combines TRBV11-2 with TRBJ2-7, with 9 nucleotides matching TRBD2. In germline, CDR1 is SGHAT, CDR2 FQNNGV. This CDR3 has 13 amino acids.

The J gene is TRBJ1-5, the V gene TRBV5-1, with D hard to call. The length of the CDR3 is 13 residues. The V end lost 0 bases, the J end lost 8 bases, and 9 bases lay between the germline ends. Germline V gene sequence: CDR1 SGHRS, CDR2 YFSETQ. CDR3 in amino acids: CASSLARDEPQHF. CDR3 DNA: TGCGCCAGCAGCTTGGCCCGAGACGAGCCCCAGCATTTT.

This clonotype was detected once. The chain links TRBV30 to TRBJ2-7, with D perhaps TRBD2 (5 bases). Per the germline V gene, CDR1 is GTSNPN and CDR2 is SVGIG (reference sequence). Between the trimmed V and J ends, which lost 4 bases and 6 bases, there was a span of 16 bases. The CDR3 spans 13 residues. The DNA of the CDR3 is TGTGCCTGGACCCTCCAGGACGGAGGCGAGCAGTACTTC. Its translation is CAWTLQDGGEQYF. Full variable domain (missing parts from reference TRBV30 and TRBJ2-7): SQTIHQWPATLVQPVGSPLSLECTVEGTSNPNLYWYRQAAGRGLQLLFYSVGIGQISSEVPQNLSASRPQDRQFILSSKKLLLSDSGFYLCAWTLQDGGEQYFGPGTRLTVT.

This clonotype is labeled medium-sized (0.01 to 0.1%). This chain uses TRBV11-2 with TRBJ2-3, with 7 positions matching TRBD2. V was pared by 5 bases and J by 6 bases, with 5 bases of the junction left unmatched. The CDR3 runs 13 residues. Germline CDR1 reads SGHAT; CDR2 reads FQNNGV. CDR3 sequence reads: CASSLSGIDTQYF. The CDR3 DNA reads TGTGCCAGCAGCCTGAGCGGGATTGATACGCAGTATTTT.

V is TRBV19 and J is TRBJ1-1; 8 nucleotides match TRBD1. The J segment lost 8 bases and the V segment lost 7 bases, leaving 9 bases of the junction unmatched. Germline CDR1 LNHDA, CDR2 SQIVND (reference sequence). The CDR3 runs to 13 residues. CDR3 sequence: CASTGQGKTEAFF. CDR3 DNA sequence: TGTGCCAGTACTGGACAGGGTAAAACGGAAGCTTTCTTT.

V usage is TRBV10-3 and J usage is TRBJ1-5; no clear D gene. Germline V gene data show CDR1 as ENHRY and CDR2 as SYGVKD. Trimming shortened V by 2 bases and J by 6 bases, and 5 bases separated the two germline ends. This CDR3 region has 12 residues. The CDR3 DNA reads TGTGCCATCAGTGAGGAGGGTCAGCCCCAGCATTTT. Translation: CAISEEGQPQHF.

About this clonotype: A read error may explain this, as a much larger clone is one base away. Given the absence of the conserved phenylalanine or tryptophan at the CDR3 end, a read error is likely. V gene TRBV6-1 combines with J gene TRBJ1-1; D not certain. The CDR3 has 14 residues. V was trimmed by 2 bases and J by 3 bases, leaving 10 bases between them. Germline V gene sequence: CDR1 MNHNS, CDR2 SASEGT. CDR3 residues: CASSEQDGDTEAFI. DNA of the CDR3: TGTGCCAGCAGTGAACAGGATGGTGACACTGAAGCTTTCATT.

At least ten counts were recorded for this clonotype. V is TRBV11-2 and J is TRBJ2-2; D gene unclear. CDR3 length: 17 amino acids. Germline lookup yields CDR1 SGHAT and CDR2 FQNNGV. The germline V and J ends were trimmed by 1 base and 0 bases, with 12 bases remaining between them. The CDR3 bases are TGTGCCAGCAGCTTAGTGGTTAGTTCCGCGAACACCGGGGAGCTGTTTTTT. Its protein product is CASSLVVSSANTGELFF.

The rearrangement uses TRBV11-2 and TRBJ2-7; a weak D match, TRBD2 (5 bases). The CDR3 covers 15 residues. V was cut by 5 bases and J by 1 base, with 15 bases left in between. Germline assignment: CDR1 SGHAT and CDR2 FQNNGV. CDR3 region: CASSQLVAPSYEQYF. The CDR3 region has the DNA TGTGCCAGCAGCCAACTAGTGGCGCCGTCCTACGAGCAGTACTTC.